This T cell receptor (beta chain) comes out of a study of blood T cell repertoires in COVID-19. Study-level background: Acute and convalescent COVID-19 samples came from the United States, Italy and Spain. Sources were T cells, B-cell-depleted T cells, or PBMCs; the material itself was cDNA or gDNA.

In the study's own analysis: Counts of nucleated cells, estimated from reference gene primer amplification, were obtained. Only in-frame clones appear in the TCRdb table, and some are missing; sequencing was by immunoSEQ multiplex PCR. V and J calls and clone size are those listed in that table; D and trimming were worked out from the DNA. The data show around 140,000 clones, with roughly 80% seen just once and roughly 9% held by the top ten. Sequencing was performed on peripheral blood. The source of this sequence is a woman aged 50 to 60 with active or convalescent COVID-19.

CDR3 coding DNA: TGCGCCAGCAGCCAACCCGGGACTAGCGGGAGGGCAACCGGGGAGCTGTTTTTT. It translates to CASSQPGTSGRATGELFF. The V and J genes are TRBV4-1 and TRBJ2-2; TRBD2 aligns across 16 bases. From germline, CDR1 is MGHRA and CDR2 YSYEKL. Trimming cost V 2 bases and J 5 bases; bases outside gene matches: 5. The CDR3 covers 18 residues.